Described below is a single T cell receptor beta chain sequence and its context. In the PCR, 60 Vbeta and 13 Jbeta primers were used. This table comes from immunoSEQ multiplex PCR, and its TCRdb copy is limited to in-frame clones, with some not included. The sample shows approximately 170,000 clones, roughly 80% of them seen only once. The V end was cut by 7 bases, the J end by 0 bases, with 7 bases between. Germline CDR1 and CDR2: MDHEN and SYDVKM. CDR3 length: 14 residues. The sample originates from a study of cytomegalovirus exposure and HLA in healthy donors. Sequencing input: PBMCs. This TCR came from a woman between 18 and 30 years old in good health and CMV-seronegative. This sequence joins TRBV28 and TRBJ2-6; perhaps TRBD1 as D (5 bases). CDR3 in DNA: TGTGCCAGCATCGACAGCTCTGGGGCCAACGTCCTGACTTTC. Translating it yields CASIDSSGANVLTF. Together with reference TRBV28 and TRBJ2-6, the CDR3 gives the full variable domain: DVKVTQSSRYLVKRTGEKVFLECVQDMDHENMFWYRQDPGLGLRLIYFSYDVKMKEKGDIPEGYSVSREKKERFSLILESASTNQTSMYLCASIDSSGANVLTFGAGSRLTVL.